This T cell receptor (beta chain) comes out of a study of blood T cell repertoires in COVID-19. Study background: COVID-19 samples, acute and convalescent, were from the United States, Italy and Spain. Sources were T cells, B-cell-depleted T cells, or PBMCs; the material itself was cDNA or gDNA.

Original handling: Amplification of reference gene primers was used by the study to estimate nucleated cell counts. The assay was immunoSEQ multiplex PCR, and TCRdb's table has in-frame clones only and misses some. D and trimming come from the DNA, and the V and J calls and clone size come from that table. The table has some 120,000 clones, about 81% seen once. Trimming removed 1 base from V and 5 bases from J; junction bases left unmatched: 10. CDR3 length: 16 residues. In germline, CDR1 is SNHLY, CDR2 FYNNEI. The receptor was derived from a woman in her forties or fifties with acute or convalescent COVID-19. Sequenced sample: peripheral blood. The chain uses TRBV2 and TRBJ2-5, with 7 nucleotides matching TRBD2. The CDR3 DNA follows: TGTGCCAGCAGTGAAGGGCGGGGGAGGCTTGGGGAGACCCAGTACTTC. The encoded protein is CASSEGRGRLGETQYF.